The clone carrying this T cell receptor beta chain was picked up many times. The antigen is undetermined. TCRdb re-called the 5' RACE reads with MiXCR, one entry per CDR3 protein. The data contain fewer than 450,000 distinct CDR3 sequences, roughly 27% of them seen just once; the ten biggest clones take up 5.5% to 6.5%. CDR1 and CDR2 from the germline V gene are MGHRA and YSYEKL. The CDR3 extends over 14 amino acids. Trimming took off 0 bases at V and 3 bases at J, with 8 bases between the two ends. This entry belongs to a study of identical twins' blood T cells. Study outcomes and limitations: Each donor's most abundant TCRbeta clonotypes shared more CDR3 sequences with her twin than unrelated donors.

The TCR sequence derives from a woman between 18 and 50 years old in good health. The V call is TRBV4-1, the J call TRBJ1-1; no definite D call. The sample taken for sequencing was PBMCs. CDR3: CASSQESEYTEAFF. The CDR3 DNA reads as TGCGCCAGCAGCCAAGAGTCAGAGTACACTGAAGCTTTCTTT.